These T cell receptor beta chains were read from a single sample in a study of blood T cell repertoires in COVID-19. The data were produced by immunoSEQ multiplex PCR, yet TCRdb's version contains in-frame clones alone and is incomplete. The sample yields some 220,000 clones, roughly 86% seen once. The sequenced sample was peripheral blood. The receptor set was obtained from a man aged 45-60 years with acute or convalescent COVID-19. Both conserved end residues are trimmed from each CDR3.

J	V	CDR3
TRBJ1-2	TRBV6-4	ASSDSFDPTGAYGYT
TRBJ2-7	TRBV29-1	SVSSNPYEQY
TRBJ1-1	TRBV7-9	ASSLYVGQDTEAF
TRBJ2-1	TRBV6-5	ASRSRGTSSYNEQF
TRBJ2-1	TRBV2	ASKTGAYNEQF
TRBJ1-4	TRBV9	ASSVGGQNNEKLF
TRBJ2-7	TRBV27	ASSLVGGPYEQY
TRBJ1-5	TRBV30	AWSDYGQGHQPQH
TRBJ2-3	TRBV6-5	ASTRGGTDTQY
TRBJ1-3	TRBV6-6	ASSPTGASGNTIY